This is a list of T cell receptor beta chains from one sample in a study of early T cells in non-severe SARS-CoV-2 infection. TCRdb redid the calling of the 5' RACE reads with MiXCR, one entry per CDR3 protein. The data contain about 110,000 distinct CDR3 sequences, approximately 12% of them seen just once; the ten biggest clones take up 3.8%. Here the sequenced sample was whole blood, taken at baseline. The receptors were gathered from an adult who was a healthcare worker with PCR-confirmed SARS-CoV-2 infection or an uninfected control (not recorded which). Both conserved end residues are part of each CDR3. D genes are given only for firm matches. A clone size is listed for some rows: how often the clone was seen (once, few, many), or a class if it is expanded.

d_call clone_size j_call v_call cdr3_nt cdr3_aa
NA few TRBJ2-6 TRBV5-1 TGCGCCAGCATGCAGGATCTGGGCTCTGGGGCCAACGTCCTGACTTTC CASMQDLGSGANVLTF
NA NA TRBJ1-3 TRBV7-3 TGTGCCAGCAGCATTTCCGGGCCGAGCTCTGGAAACACCATATATTTT CASSISGPSSGNTIYF
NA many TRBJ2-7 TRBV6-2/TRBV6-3 TGTGCCAGCACCGACAGGCCCTATGCAAACTACGAGCAGTACTTC CASTDRPYANYEQYF
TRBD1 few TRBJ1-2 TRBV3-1 TGTGCCAGCAGCCCCGACAGGGGAGAAGGCTACACCTTC CASSPDRGEGYTF
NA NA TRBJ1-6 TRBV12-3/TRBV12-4 TGTGCCAGCAGTTCCCGAGTTTCACCCCTCCACTTT CASSSRVSPLHF
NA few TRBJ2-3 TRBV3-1 TGTGCCAGCAGCCAAGTGGAGGGAAGAGGCACAGATACGCAGTATTTT CASSQVEGRGTDTQYF
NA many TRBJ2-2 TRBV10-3 TGTGCCACCCTGGACGCCCGGAACACCGGGGAGCTGTTTTTT CATLDARNTGELFF
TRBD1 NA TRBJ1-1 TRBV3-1 TGTGCCAGCAGCCTACGAGACAGGGGGCGTACTGAAGCTTTCTTT CASSLRDRGRTEAFF
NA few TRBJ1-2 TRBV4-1 TGCGCCAGCAGCCGAGACAGGCTAACTGGCTACACCTTC CASSRDRLTGYTF
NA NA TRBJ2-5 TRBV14 TGTGCCAGCAGCCGTCTTCTCCAAGAGACCCAGTACTTC CASSRLLQETQYF
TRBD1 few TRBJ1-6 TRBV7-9 TGTGCCAGCAGCTCGTCGACAGGGGGGTATTCACCCCTCCACTTT CASSSSTGGYSPLHF
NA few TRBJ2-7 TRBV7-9 TGTGCCAGCAGCTTATTCGGCGGCGGTGGTGAGGGGTACGAGCAGTACTTC CASSLFGGGGEGYEQYF
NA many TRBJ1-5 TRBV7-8 TGTGCCAGCAGCTCCGAGGGACGACTGAGCAATCAGCCCCAGCATTTT CASSSEGRLSNQPQHF
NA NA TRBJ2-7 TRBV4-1 TGCGCCAGCAGCCCCAGGGTGGGGGGATCCTACGAGCAGTACTTC CASSPRVGGSYEQYF
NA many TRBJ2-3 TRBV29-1 TGCAGCGTTCGGGAGACTAGGGGCCTCCCAGATACGCAGTATTTT CSVRETRGLPDTQYF
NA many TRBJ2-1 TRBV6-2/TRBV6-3 TGTGCCAGCAGTTACTTGGGGTTGGAGTTCTTC CASSYLGLEFF